The clone carrying this T cell receptor (beta chain) appeared a few times. Trimming cost V 0 bases and J 4 bases, with 16 bases left between them. Germline V lookup: CDR1 LGHNA, CDR2 YSLEER. The CDR3 runs 17 residues. The protocol was immunoSEQ multiplex PCR, while the TCRdb copy is restricted to in-frame clones and leaves out a portion. The sample consists of more than 100,000 clones, 80% to 95% of them appearing once. The sample is drawn from a study of control samples from healthy donors and cancer patients. This receptor was obtained from a man in his late teens or twenties in good health. The chain has TRBV4-3 and TRBJ2-1, with a weak D call TRBD2 (5 bases). Input material: blood. CDR3 region: CASSQEPIISGYNEQFF. CDR3 DNA sequence: TGCGCCAGCAGCCAAGAGCCAATAATAAGCGGATACAATGAGCAGTTCTTC.